One and the same sample provided the 7 T cell receptor beta chains below, sequenced in a study of OX40 agonist ivuxolimab in advanced cancers. Clones were sequenced by immunoSEQ multiplex PCR, and TCRdb holds only the in-frame ones, with some missing. The table lists over 10,000 clones, approximately 90% of them singletons. Material: CD4+ or CD8+ T cells sorted from blood, obtained in a trial of the OX40 agonist ivuxolimab. The receptors originated from an adult with an advanced solid tumor such as melanoma, head and neck, liver or kidney cancer.

The chain combines TRBV6-1 with TRBJ1-1; D not certain. Trimming stripped 5 bases from V and 4 bases from J, with 11 bases between. The germline CDR1 and CDR2 sequences are MNHNS and SASEGT. CDR3 length equals 13 residues. This CDR3 reads CASSSPVGTEAFF. CDR3 bases: TGTGCCAGCAGTAGCCCCGTCGGCACTGAAGCTTTCTTT.

V usage is TRBV7-6 and J usage is TRBJ1-1, with TRBD1 identical over 11 bases. Per germline, CDR1 SGHVS and CDR2 FNYEAQ. V dropped 1 base and J dropped 5; count of bases not matched to a gene: 6. The CDR3 consists of 16 residues. The CDR3 region has the DNA TGTGCCAGCAGCTTAGGTGGACAGGGGGCGCCGACTGAAGCTTTCTTT. Translation gives CASSLGGQGAPTEAFF.

The rearrangement links TRBV6-1 to TRBJ2-5, with D tentatively TRBD2 (6 bases). V was clipped by 3 bases and J by 5 bases, with 13 bases between them. CDR3 length: 14 amino acids. Per the germline V gene, CDR1 is MNHNS and CDR2 is SASEGT. CDR3 in amino acids: CASSEGLGLETQYF. The CDR3 region has the DNA TGTGCCAGCAGTGAGGGACTGGGGTTGGAGACCCAGTACTTC.

This clone was observed once. This sequence joins TRBV6-5 and TRBJ1-5; D gene ambiguous. CDR1 MNHEY and CDR2 SVGAGI come from the germline V gene. V was shortened by 2 bases and J by 1 base, with 6 bases between the two germline ends. This CDR3 comprises 14 residues. The CDR3 sequence: CASSYAGSNQPQHF. In DNA form, the CDR3 reads TGTGCCAGCAGTTACGCGGGGAGCAATCAGCCCCAGCATTTT.

CDR3: CASSFLRDQETQYF. DNA for the CDR3: TGTGCCAGCAGCTTTCTCAGGGACCAAGAGACCCAGTACTTC. J is TRBJ2-5 and V is TRBV7-8; D is possibly TRBD1 (5 bases). This CDR3 is 14 amino acids long. Trimming shortened V by 3 bases and J by 0 bases, and 8 bases separated the two germline ends. Germline CDR1 is SGHVS and CDR2 is FQNEAQ. The full variable domain, its missing parts supplied by reference TRBV7-8 and TRBJ2-5, is GAGVSQSPRYKVAKRGQDVALRCDPISGHVSLFWYQQALGQGPEFLTYFQNEAQLDKSGLPSDRFFAERPEGSVSTLKIQRTQQEDSAVYLCASSFLRDQETQYFGPGTRLLVL.

V gene TRBV29-1 combines with J gene TRBJ1-1, with D tentatively TRBD1 (6 bases). Germline CDR1 SQVTM, CDR2 ANQGSEA. The CDR3 spans 13 residues. V was trimmed by 6 bases and J by 2 bases, leaving 13 bases between them. The CDR3 here is CSVMGGFNTEAFF. DNA of the CDR3: TGCAGCGTGATGGGGGGCTTCAACACTGAAGCTTTCTTT.

This clone was recorded only once. Being one base from a much bigger clone, this may be a read error. At the DNA level, this CDR3 is encoded by other sequences in the same sample as well. This rearrangement joins TRBV9 to TRBJ2-1, with 14 bases matching TRBD2. V lost 3 bases to trimming and J lost 2 bases; unmatched junction nucleotides: 4. The CDR3 is made up of 17 amino acids. Germline CDR1 SGDLS, CDR2 YYNGEE. The CDR3 DNA sequence: TGTGCCAGCAGCGCACCGGGACTAGCGGGAGCCTACAATGAGCAGTTCTTC. Translating it yields CASSAPGLAGAYNEQFF.